This T cell receptor beta chain was identified in a study of blood T cell repertoires in COVID-19 (dated by TCRdb to 2018 to 2021). General notes on the study: Collaborator samples came from the United States, Italy and Spain and covered acute and convalescent phases of COVID-19. The prospective study material was composed of cDNA or gDNA derived from T cells, B-cell-depleted T cells, or PBMCs. The dataset comprised deeply sampled blood TCRbeta repertoires from subjects exposed to, actively infected with, or recovered from COVID-19. A freely available public database, intended as a resource for researchers studying the immune response to SARS-CoV-2, is where the repertoires were released. The samples were drawn from two sources: the first 160 participants of the ongoing ImmuneRACE study, and over 950 subjects contributed by 6 global collaborators. Nearly every sample came with metadata listing a de-identified subject ID, COVID-19 status, age in years and sex. Where available, HLA class I and class II types were obtained from metadata supplied by the sample provider rather than from assay-based typing. General findings and caveats noted by the study authors: Clinical and demographic metadata were provided uncurated, with the amount varying by source and participant.

In its sample, this clone was seen once. Which antigen it targets is not known. The junction shows a germline mismatch at one end, possibly a read error. The CDR3 starts with the cysteine, ends with the phenylalanine, and has 15 residues. Solely the CDR3 DNA is kept, with 45 bases framed from the first base. CDR1 SSHAT and CDR2 FNYEAQ are derived from the germline V gene (reference sequence). Each collaborating institution followed its own protocols to collect whole blood in K2EDTA tubes. For TCRbeta analysis, collaborator samples were shipped as frozen whole blood, as isolated PBMCs, or as DNA extracted from either sample type. TCRbeta CDR3 regions were amplified from genomic DNA by means of the immunoSEQ Assay, a bias-controlled multiplex PCR. For the original study's pipeline: The number of nucleated cells in each sample was estimated by amplification of reference gene primers within the assay. Sequence reads were collapsed and filtered to measure the absolute abundance of every unique TCRbeta CDR3 rearrangement. Productive Simpson clonality was computed per sample as the square root of Simpson's diversity index over productive rearrangements. This immuneACCESS table, as held by TCRdb, lists in-frame sequences with V and J called but not all clones. Of the missing ones, under half trace to an unresolved V gene in checked studies; the others have no known cause. V and J calls and clone size are copied from that table; D and trimming were computed from the DNA. The sample includes over 150,000 clones, with 80% to 90% observed a single time. 1% to 1.4% of the sample is taken by the ten largest.

This chain is built from TRBV7-7 and TRBJ2-5, and 12 junctional nucleotides match TRBD1. This receptor was taken from a man under 40 with acute or convalescent COVID-19. Sequenced: peripheral blood. The DNA sequence is as follows: TGTGCTAGCAGCCAGGGACAGGGGGCGGGGGAGACCCAGTACTTC. Translated, it gives CASSQGQGAGETQYF.